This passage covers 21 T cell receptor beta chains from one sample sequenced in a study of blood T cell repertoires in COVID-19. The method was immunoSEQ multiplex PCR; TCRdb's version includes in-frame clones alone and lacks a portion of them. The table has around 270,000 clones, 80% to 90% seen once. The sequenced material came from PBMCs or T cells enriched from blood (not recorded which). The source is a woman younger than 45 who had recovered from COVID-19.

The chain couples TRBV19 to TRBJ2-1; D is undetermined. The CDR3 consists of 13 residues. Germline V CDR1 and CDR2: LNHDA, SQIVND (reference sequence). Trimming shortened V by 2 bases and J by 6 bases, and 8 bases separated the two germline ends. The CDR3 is CASSIWRANEQFF. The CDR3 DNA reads TGTGCCAGTAGTATATGGAGAGCCAATGAGCAGTTCTTC.

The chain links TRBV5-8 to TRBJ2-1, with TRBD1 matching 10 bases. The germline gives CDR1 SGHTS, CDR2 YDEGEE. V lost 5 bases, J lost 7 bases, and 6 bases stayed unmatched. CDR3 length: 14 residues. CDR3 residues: CASSPRTGGNEQFF. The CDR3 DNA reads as TGTGCCAGCAGTCCACGGACAGGGGGGAATGAGCAGTTCTTC.

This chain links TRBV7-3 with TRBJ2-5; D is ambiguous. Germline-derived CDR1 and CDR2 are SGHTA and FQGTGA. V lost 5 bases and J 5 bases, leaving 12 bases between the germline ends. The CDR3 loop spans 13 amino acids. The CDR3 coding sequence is TGTGCCAGCAGCCCTCGGGTCGGGGAGACCCAGTACTTC. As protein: CASSPRVGETQYF.

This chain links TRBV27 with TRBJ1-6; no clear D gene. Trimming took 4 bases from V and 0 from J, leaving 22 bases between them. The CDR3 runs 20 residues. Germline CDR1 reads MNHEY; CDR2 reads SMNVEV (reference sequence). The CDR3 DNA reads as TGTGCCAGCAGTTACGCCCGCGCCGAAATCGGGAGCTCCTATAATTCACCCCTCCACTTT. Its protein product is CASSYARAEIGSSYNSPLHF.

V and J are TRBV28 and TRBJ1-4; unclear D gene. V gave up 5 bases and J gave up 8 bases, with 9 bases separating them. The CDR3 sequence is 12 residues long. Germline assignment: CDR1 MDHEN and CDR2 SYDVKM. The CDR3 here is CASSTGQEKLFF. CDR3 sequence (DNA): TGTGCCAGCAGTACGGGTCAGGAAAAACTGTTTTTT.

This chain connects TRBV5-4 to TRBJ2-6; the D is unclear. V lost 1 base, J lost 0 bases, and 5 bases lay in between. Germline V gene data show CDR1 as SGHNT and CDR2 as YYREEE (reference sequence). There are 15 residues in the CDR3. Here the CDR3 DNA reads TGTGCCAGCAGCTTGTCTTTCTCTGGGGCCAACGTCCTGACTTTC. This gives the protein CASSLSFSGANVLTF.

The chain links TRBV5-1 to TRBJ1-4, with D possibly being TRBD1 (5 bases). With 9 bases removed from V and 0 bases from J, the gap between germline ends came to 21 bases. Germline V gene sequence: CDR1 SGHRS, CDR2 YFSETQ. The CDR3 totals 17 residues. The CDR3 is CATKEGDHGATNEKLFF. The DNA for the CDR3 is TGCGCCACCAAGGAAGGGGATCACGGAGCAACTAATGAAAAACTGTTTTTT. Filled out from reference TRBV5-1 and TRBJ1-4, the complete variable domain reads KAGVTQTPRYLIKTRGQQVTLSCSPISGHRSVSWYQQTPGQGLQFLFEYFSETQRNKGNFPGRFSGRQFSNSRSEMNVSTLELGDSALYLCATKEGDHGATNEKLFFGSGTQLSVL.

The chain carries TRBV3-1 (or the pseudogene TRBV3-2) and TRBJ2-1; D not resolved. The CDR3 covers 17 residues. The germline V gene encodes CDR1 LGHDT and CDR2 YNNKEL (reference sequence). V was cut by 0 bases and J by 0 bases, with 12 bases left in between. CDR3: CASSQDGQVFSYNEQFF. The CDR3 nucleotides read TGTGCCAGCAGCCAAGATGGGCAGGTGTTCTCCTACAATGAGCAGTTCTTC.

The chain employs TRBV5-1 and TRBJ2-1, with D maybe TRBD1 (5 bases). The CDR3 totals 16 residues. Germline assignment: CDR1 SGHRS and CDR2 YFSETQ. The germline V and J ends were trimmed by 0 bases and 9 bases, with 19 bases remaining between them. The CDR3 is CASSLANRAPRGEQFF. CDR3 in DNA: TGCGCCAGCAGCTTGGCAAACCGGGCCCCAAGGGGTGAGCAGTTCTTC.

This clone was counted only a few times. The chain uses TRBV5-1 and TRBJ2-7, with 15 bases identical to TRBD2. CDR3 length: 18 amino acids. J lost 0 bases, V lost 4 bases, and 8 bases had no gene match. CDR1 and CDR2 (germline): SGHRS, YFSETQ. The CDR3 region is CASSTRTSGRDPSYEQYF. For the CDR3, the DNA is TGCGCCAGCAGCACCCGGACTAGCGGGAGGGACCCCTCCTACGAGCAGTACTTC.

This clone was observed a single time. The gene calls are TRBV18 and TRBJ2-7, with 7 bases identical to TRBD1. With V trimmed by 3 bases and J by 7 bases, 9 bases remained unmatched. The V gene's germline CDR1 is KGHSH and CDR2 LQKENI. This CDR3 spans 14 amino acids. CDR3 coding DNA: TGTGCCAGCTCACCGTACACAGGGGATCGGGAGCAGTACTTC. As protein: CASSPYTGDREQYF.

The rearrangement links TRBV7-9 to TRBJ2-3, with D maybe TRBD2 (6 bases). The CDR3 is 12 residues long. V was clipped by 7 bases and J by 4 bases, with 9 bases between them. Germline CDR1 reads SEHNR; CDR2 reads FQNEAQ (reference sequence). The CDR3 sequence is CASNTGADTQYF. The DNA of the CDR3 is TGTGCCAGCAACACGGGGGCAGATACGCAGTATTTT.

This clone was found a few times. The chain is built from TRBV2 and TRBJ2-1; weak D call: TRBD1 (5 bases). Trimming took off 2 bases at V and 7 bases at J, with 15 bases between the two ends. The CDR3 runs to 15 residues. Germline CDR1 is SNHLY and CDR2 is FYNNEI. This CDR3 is CASSESAGKSNEQFF. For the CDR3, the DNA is TGTGCCAGCAGTGAAAGTGCAGGGAAGTCAAATGAGCAGTTCTTC.

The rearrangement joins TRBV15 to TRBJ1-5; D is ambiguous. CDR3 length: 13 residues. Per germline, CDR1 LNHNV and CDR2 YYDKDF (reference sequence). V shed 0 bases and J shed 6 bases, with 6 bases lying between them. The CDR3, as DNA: TGTGCCACCAGCAGAGAAACAGTTCAGCCCCAGCATTTT. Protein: CATSRETVQPQHF.

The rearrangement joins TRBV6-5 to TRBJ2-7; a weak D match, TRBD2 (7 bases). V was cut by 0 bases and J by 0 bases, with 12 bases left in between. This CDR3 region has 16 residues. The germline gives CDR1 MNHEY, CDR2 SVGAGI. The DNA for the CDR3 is TGTGCCAGCAGTTACTCGACGGGGGGCCTCTCCTACGAGCAGTACTTC. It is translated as CASSYSTGGLSYEQYF.

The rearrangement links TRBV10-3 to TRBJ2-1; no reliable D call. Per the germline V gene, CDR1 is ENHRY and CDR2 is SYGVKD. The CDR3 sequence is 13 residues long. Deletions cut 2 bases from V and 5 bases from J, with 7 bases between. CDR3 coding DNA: TGTGCCATCAGTGAGGGTACTAACAATGAGCAGTTCTTC. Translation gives CAISEGTNNEQFF.

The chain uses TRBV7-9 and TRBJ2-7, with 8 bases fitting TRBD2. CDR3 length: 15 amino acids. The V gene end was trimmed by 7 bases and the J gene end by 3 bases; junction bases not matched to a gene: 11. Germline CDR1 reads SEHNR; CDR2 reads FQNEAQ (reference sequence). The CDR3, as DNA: TGTGCCAGCACCTTTGGCGGGAGGCAATACTACGAGCAGTACTTC. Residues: CASTFGGRQYYEQYF.

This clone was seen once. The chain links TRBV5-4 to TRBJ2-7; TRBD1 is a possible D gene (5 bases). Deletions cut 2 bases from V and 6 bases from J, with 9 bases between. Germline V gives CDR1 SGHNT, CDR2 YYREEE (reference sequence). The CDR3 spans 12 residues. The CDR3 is CASSFDRGEQYF. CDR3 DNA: TGTGCCAGCAGCTTCGACAGAGGCGAGCAGTACTTC.

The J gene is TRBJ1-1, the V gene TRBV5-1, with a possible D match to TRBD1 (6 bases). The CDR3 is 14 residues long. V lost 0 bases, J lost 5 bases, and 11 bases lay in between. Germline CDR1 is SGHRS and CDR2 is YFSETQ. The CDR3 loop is CASSLVRGGTEAFF. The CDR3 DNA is TGCGCCAGCAGCTTGGTCAGGGGTGGTACTGAAGCTTTCTTT. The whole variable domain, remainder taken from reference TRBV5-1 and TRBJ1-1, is KAGVTQTPRYLIKTRGQQVTLSCSPISGHRSVSWYQQTPGQGLQFLFEYFSETQRNKGNFPGRFSGRQFSNSRSEMNVSTLELGDSALYLCASSLVRGGTEAFFGQGTRLTVV.

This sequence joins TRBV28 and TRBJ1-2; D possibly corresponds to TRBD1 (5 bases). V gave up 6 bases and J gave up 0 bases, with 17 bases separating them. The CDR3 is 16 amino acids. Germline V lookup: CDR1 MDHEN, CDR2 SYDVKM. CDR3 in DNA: TGTGCCAGCAGCCCGCGGGGGTGGGGCGCTAACTATGGCTACACCTTC. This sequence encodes CASSPRGWGANYGYTF.

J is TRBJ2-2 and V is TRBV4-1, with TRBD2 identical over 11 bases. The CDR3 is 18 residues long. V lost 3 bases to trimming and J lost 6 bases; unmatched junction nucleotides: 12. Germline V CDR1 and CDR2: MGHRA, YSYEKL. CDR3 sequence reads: CASSHRLAGKTSPGELFF. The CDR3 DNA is TGCGCCAGCAGCCATAGACTAGCGGGGAAAACATCCCCCGGGGAGCTGTTTTTT.